This T cell receptor beta chain was identified during a study of shared clonotypes between healthy human individuals. Measured with immunoSEQ multiplex PCR; TCRdb has only the in-frame clones, and not every one. The profile shows roughly 410,000 clones, about 96% of them singletons. This CDR3 has 13 amino acids. Germline CDR1 and CDR2: GTSNPN and SVGIG (reference sequence). Trimming left V 0 bases short and J 2 bases short, with 7 bases between. This clone came up a few times. Other DNA sequences within the sample encode an identical CDR3. Input material: memory CD8+ T cells sorted from blood. The sample's subset: CD45RO+ cells pooled with CCR7-negative TemRA cells. The TCR sequence derives from a man aged 30 to 45 in good health. The chain joins TRBV30 to TRBJ1-1, with TRBD1 as a possible D gene (5 bases). CDR3 nucleotide sequence: TGTGCCTGGAGTGTGGGGGGAAACACTGAAGCTTTCTTT. Its protein is CAWSVGGNTEAFF.